What follows describes a single T cell receptor beta chain. Germline lookup yields CDR1 SGHRS and CDR2 YFSETQ. With 4 bases clipped from V and 4 bases from J, the junction kept 6 bases outside the gene matches. This CDR3 is built from 14 residues. Using immunoSEQ multiplex PCR, the repertoire was profiled, and TCRdb retains in-frame clones only, with some absent. Of under 85,000 clones listed, approximately 80% were seen once; the top ten hold 5.5% to 8%. This entry is derived from a study of blood T cell repertoires in COVID-19. Study overall: The United States, Italy and Spain were the sources of the acute and convalescent COVID-19 samples.

Sequencing was done on a sample of peripheral blood. V and J are TRBV5-1 and TRBJ1-1; 8 bases match TRBD1. This clonotype originated in a man aged 30 to 45 with COVID-19, enrolled during active disease. CDR3 nucleotide sequence: TGCGCCAGCAGCCCCGAAACAGGGGGCACTGAAGCTTTCTTT. This sequence encodes CASSPETGGTEAFF.